The present entry profiles one T cell receptor (beta chain) with its context. This specimen belongs to a study of graft-versus-host responses after intestinal transplantation. Produced via immunoSEQ multiplex PCR; TCRdb's table is partial and in-frame only. Of around 30,000 clones in the sample, over 60% were seen once. The V end was cut by 0 bases, the J end by 2 bases, with 12 bases between. The CDR3 spans 16 residues. The germline CDR1 and CDR2 sequences are SGHDN and FVKESK. From the graft tissue, intraepithelial and lamina propria lymphocytes were released through processing. The chain carries TRBV14 and TRBJ2-3; D possibly uses TRBD1 or TRBD2 (5 bases each). The receptor was isolated from a human patient who received an intestinal transplant, so some T cells may come from the graft donor. Sequencing used ileum tissue, obtained 98 days after intestinal transplantation. Here the CDR3 DNA reads TGTGCCAGCAGCCAAGATGAGATGGGGGACACAGATACGCAGTATTTT. It encodes CASSQDEMGDTDTQYF.